These 3 T cell receptor beta chains came from one sample sequenced in a study of cytotoxic CD8 clonotypes in ibrutinib-treated CLL. Using immunoSEQ multiplex PCR, the repertoire was profiled, and TCRdb retains in-frame clones only, with some absent. This sample yields 130,000 or so clones, of which roughly 80% are seen a single time; less than 30% belongs to the top ten. The material sequenced was PBMCs, taken after 12 months of ibrutinib treatment. The receptors here all came from a human donor with chronic lymphocytic leukemia.

This chain uses TRBV4-2 with TRBJ2-7; 8 bases match TRBD2. This CDR3 spans 15 amino acids. V shed 0 bases and J 3 bases; nucleotides not matched to a gene: 4. Germline V gene data show CDR1 as LGHNA and CDR2 as YNFKEQ. CDR3 amino acids: CASSQDERERYEQYF. The CDR3 DNA reads as TGTGCCAGCAGCCAAGACGAGCGGGAGCGCTACGAGCAGTACTTC.

The chain uses TRBV18 and TRBJ1-1, with D possibly TRBD1 on 6 matching bases. This CDR3 is 12 amino acids long. Between the trimmed V and J ends, which lost 6 bases and 8 bases, there was a span of 13 bases. CDR1 KGHSH and CDR2 LQKENI come from the germline V gene. CDR3 DNA: TGTGCCAGCTCTCCGAGGCAGGGGGAAGCTTTCTTT. The encoded protein is CASSPRQGEAFF.

The V gene is TRBV28, the J gene TRBJ1-5, with no clear D. V gave up 2 bases and J gave up 2 bases, with 13 bases separating them. There are 16 residues in the CDR3. The germline V gene has CDR1 MDHEN and CDR2 SYDVKM. The CDR3 region is CASSLRGFYGNQPQHF. The DNA of the CDR3 is TGTGCCAGCAGTTTACGGGGTTTTTATGGCAATCAGCCCCAGCATTTT.